This T cell receptor beta chain was identified in a study of CD8+CD57+ T cells in acquired aplastic anemia. In its sample, this clonotype was seen many times. The antigen is not known. Study outcomes and limitations: Levels of CD8+ Simpson's diversity were not significantly distinct in patients versus controls.

Genomic DNA served as template for TCR beta VDJ and CDR3 profiling. A single record per CDR3 protein comes from TCRdb applying MiXCR to the reads. The sample lists about 180,000 distinct CDR3 sequences; around 45% were seen once. Germline V gives CDR1 MNHEY, CDR2 SVGEGT. The CDR3 has 18 residues. Trimming at V came to 0 bases and at J to 2 bases, leaving 8 bases not matched to a gene. What was sequenced was sorted CD4+, CD8+, or CD8+CD57+ T cells (not recorded which) from PBMCs. This receptor was taken from a human donor in good health. The V and J genes are TRBV6-2 or TRBV6-3 and TRBJ2-7; the match to TRBD2 covers 12 bases. The CDR3 coding sequence is TGTGCCAGCAGTTACTCGACTAGCGGGAGTTCCGAGGCCTACGAGCAGTACTTC. This gives the protein CASSYSTSGSSEAYEQYF.